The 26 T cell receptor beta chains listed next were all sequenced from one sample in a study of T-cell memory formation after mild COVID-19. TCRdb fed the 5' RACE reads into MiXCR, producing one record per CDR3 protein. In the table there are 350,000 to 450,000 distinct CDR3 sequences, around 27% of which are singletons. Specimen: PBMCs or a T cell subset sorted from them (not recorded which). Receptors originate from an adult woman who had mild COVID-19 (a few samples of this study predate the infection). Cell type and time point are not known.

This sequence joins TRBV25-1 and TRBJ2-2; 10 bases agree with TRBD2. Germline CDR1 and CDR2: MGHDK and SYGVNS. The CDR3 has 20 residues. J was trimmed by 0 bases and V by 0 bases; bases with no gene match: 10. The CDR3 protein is CASSEYRTSGPPTNTGELFF. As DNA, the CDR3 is TGTGCCAGCAGTGAATATAGGACTAGCGGCCCCCCCACGAACACCGGGGAGCTGTTTTTT.

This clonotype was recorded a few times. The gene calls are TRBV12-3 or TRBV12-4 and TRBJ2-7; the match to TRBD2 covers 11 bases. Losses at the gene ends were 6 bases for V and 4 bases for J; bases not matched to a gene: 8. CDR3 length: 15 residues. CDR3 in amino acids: CASRTGTSGSYEQYF. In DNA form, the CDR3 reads TGTGCCAGCAGGACCGGGACTAGCGGATCATACGAGCAGTACTTC.

Here the CDR3 DNA reads TGCGCCAGCAGCTCCCCAGCGGGGACCGACTCCTACGAGCAGTACTTC. Translating gives CASSSPAGTDSYEQYF. The rearrangement uses TRBV5-1 and TRBJ2-7; TRBD2 agrees at 7 bases. V was clipped by 3 bases and J by 0 bases; unmatched bases: 9. CDR1 is SGHRS, CDR2 YFSETQ, per germline. The CDR3 sequence is 16 residues long.

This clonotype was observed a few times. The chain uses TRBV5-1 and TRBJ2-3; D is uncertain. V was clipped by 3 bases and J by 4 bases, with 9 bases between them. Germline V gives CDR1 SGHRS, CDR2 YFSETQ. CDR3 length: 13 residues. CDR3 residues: CASSSDLADTQYF. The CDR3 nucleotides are TGCGCCAGCAGCTCAGACCTAGCAGATACGCAGTATTTT. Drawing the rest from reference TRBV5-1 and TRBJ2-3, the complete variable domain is KAGVTQTPRYLIKTRGQQVTLSCSPISGHRSVSWYQQTPGQGLQFLFEYFSETQRNKGNFPGRFSGRQFSNSRSEMNVSTLELGDSALYLCASSSDLADTQYFGPGTRLTVL.

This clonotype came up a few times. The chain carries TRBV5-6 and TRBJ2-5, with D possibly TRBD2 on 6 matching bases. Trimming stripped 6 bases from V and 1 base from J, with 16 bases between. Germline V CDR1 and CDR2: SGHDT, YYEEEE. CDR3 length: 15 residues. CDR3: CASIPPGGTQETQYF. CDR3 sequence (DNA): TGTGCCAGCATCCCTCCCGGAGGGACCCAAGAGACCCAGTACTTC.

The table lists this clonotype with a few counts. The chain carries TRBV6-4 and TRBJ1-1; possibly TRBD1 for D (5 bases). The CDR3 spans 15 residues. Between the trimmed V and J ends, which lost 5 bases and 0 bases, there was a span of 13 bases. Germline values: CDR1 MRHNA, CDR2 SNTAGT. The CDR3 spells CASSRDGHMNTEAFF. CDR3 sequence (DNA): TGTGCCAGCAGTAGGGACGGCCACATGAACACTGAAGCTTTCTTT.

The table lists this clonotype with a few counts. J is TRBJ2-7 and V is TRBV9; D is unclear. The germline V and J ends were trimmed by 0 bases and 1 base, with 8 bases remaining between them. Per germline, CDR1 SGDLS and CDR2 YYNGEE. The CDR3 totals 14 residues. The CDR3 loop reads CASSVEDVSYEQYF. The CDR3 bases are TGTGCCAGCAGCGTAGAGGACGTTTCCTACGAGCAGTACTTC. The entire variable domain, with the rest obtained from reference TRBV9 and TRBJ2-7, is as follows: DSGVTQTPKHLITATGQRVTLRCSPRSGDLSVYWYQQSLDQGLQFLIQYYNGEERAKGNILERFSAQQFPDLHSELNLSSLELGDSALYFCASSVEDVSYEQYFGPGTRLTVT.

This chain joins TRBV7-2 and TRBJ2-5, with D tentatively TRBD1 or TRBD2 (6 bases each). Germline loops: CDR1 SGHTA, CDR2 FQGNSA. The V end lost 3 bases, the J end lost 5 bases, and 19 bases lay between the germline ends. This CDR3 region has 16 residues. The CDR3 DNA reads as TGTGCCAGCAGCTTTGTAACCGGTGGGGGGCTCGAGACCCAGTACTTC. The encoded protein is CASSFVTGGGLETQYF. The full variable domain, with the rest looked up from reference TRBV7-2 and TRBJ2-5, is GAGVSQSPSNKVTEKGKDVELRCDPISGHTALYWYRQSLGQGLEFLIYFQGNSAPDKSGLPSDRFSAERTGGSVSTLTIQRTQQEDSAVYLCASSFVTGGGLETQYFGPGTRLLVL.

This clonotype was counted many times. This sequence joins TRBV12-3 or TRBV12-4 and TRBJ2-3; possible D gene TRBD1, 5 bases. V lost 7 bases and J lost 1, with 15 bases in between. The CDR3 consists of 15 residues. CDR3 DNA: TGTGCCAGCACCCCGGCCGGACAAGGCACAGATACGCAGTATTTT. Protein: CASTPAGQGTDTQYF.

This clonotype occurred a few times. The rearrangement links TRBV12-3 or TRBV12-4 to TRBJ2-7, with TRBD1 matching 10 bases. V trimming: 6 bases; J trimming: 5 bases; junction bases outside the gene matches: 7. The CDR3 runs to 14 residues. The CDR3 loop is CASSHRQGANEQYF. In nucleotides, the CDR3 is TGTGCCAGCAGCCACAGACAGGGGGCTAACGAGCAGTACTTC.

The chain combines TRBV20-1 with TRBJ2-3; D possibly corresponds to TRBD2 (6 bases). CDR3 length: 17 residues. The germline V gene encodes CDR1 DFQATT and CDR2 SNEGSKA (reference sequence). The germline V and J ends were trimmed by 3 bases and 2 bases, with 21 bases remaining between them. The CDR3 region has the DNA TGCAGTGCTAGGGAGGACTTCCCGGGGGTATCCACAGATACGCAGTATTTT. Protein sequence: CSAREDFPGVSTDTQYF.

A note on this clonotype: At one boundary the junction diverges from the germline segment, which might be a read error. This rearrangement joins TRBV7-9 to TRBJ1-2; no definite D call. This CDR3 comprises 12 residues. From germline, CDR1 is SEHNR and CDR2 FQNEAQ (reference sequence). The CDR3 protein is CVSSFGVPGNTF. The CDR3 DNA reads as TGTGTCAGCAGCTTTGGGGTTCCAGGAAACACCTTC.

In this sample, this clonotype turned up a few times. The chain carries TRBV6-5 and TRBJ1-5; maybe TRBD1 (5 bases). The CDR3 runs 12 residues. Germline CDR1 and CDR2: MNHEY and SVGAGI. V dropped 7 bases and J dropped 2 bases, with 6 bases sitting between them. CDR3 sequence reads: CASKTGNQPQHF. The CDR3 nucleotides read TGTGCCAGCAAGACAGGCAATCAGCCCCAGCATTTT.

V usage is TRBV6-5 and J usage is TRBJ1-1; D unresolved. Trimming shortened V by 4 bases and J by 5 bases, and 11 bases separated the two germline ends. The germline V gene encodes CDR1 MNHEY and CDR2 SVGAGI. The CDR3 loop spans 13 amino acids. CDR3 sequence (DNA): TGTGCCAGCAGTTTTGAGGGTTGGACTGAAGCTTTCTTT. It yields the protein CASSFEGWTEAFF.

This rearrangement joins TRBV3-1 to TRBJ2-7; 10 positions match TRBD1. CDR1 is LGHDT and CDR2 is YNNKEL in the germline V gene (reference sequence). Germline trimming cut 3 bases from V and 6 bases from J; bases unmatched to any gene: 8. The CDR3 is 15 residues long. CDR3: CASSHRDRGPGEQYF. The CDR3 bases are TGTGCCAGCAGCCACCGGGACAGGGGTCCGGGCGAGCAGTACTTC.

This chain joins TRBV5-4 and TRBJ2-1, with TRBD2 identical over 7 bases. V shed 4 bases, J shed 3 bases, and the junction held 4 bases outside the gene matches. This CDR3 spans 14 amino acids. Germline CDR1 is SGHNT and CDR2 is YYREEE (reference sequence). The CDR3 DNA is TGTGCCAGCAGCGCCCTAGCGGACTACAATGAGCAGTTCTTC. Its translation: CASSALADYNEQFF.

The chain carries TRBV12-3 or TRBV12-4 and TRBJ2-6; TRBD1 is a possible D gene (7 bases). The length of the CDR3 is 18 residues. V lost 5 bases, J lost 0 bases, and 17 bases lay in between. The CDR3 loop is CASSPGDRLSSGANVLTF. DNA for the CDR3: TGTGCCAGCAGTCCGGGGGACAGACTTTCCTCTGGGGCCAACGTCCTGACTTTC.

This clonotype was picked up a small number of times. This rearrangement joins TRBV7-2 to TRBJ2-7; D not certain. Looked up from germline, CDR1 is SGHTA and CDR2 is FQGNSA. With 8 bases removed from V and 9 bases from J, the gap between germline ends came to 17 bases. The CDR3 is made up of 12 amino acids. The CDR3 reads CASASSFTVQYF. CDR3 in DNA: TGTGCCAGCGCCTCCTCCTTTACTGTGCAGTACTTC. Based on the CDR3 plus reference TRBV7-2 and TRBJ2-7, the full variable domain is GAGVSQSPSNKVTEKGKDVELRCDPISGHTALYWYRQSLGQGLEFLIYFQGNSAPDKSGLPSDRFSAERTGGSVSTLTIQRTQQEDSAVYLCASASSFTVQYFGPGTRLTVT.

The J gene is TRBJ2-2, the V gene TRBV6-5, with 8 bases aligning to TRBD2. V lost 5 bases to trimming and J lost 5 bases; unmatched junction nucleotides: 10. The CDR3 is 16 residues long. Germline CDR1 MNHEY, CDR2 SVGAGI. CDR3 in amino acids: CASSPPGGAITGELFF. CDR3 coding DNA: TGTGCCAGCAGTCCACCCGGGGGGGCGATAACCGGGGAGCTGTTTTTT.

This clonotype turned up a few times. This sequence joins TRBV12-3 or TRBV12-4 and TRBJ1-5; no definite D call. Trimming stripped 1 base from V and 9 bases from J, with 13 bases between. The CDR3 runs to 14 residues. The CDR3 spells CASSLGRFEAPQHF. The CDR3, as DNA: TGTGCCAGCAGTTTAGGAAGGTTCGAGGCGCCCCAGCATTTT.

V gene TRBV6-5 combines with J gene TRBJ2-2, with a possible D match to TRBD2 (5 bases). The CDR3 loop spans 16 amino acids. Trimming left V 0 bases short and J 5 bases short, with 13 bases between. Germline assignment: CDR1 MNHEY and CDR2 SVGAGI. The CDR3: CASSYSRGLGTGELFF. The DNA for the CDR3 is TGTGCCAGCAGTTACTCAAGAGGGTTGGGGACCGGGGAGCTGTTTTTT.

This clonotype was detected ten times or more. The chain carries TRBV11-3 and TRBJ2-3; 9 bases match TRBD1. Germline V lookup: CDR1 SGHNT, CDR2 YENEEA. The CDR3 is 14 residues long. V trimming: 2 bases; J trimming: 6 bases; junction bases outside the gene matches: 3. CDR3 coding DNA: TGTGCCAGCAGCTTAAGGACAGGGGAGGATACGCAGTATTTT. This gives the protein CASSLRTGEDTQYF.

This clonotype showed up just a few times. The CDR3 is CSAKGLMYEQYF. DNA of the CDR3: TGCAGTGCCAAGGGACTGATGTACGAGCAGTACTTC. The chain uses TRBV20-1 and TRBJ2-7; TRBD2 is a possible D gene (6 bases). V was pared by 6 bases and J by 4 bases, with 13 bases between. Germline V gene sequence: CDR1 DFQATT, CDR2 SNEGSKA (reference sequence). The CDR3 extends over 12 amino acids.

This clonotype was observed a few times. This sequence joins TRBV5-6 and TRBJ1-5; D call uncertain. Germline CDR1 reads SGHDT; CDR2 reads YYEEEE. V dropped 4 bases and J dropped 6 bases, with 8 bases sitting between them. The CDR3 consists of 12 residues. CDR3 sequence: CASSERSQPQHF. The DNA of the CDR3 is TGTGCCAGCAGCGAGAGGTCTCAGCCCCAGCATTTT. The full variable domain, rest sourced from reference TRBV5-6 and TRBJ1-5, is DAGVTQSPTHLIKTRGQQVTLRCSPKSGHDTVSWYQQALGQGPQFIFQYYEEEERQRGNFPDRFSGHQFPNYSSELNVNALLLGDSALYLCASSERSQPQHFGDGTRLSIL.

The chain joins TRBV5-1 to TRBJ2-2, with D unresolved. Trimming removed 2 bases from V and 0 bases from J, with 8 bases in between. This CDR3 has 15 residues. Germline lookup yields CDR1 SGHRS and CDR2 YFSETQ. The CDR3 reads CASSLGSTNTGELFF. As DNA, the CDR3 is TGCGCCAGCAGCTTAGGCAGTACGAACACCGGGGAGCTGTTTTTT. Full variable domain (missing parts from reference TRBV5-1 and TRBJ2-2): KAGVTQTPRYLIKTRGQQVTLSCSPISGHRSVSWYQQTPGQGLQFLFEYFSETQRNKGNFPGRFSGRQFSNSRSEMNVSTLELGDSALYLCASSLGSTNTGELFFGEGSRLTVL.

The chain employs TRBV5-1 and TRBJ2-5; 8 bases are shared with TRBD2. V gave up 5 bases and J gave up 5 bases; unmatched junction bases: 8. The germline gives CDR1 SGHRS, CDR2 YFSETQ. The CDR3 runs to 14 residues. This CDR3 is CASSGAGVGETQYF. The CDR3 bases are TGCGCCAGCAGTGGAGCGGGAGTGGGGGAGACCCAGTACTTC.